The next 26 T cell receptor beta chains were all read from a single sample in a study of human T cells and chemical hapten exposure. TCRdb called the RACE reads again in MiXCR, with one record for every CDR3 protein. The sample shows about 73,000 distinct CDR3 sequences, 6.5% to 10% of them seen only once. Noted time point: patch test 2, 6 weeks after DPC sensitization. Sample treatment: therapeutic diphenylcyclopropenone sensitization with weekly scalp DPC. The material was whole blood, obtained in connection with sensitization to the hapten diphenylcyclopropenone (DPC). These receptors all stem from a woman in her forties or fifties with alopecia areata. Some clones in this sample may be carry-over from other donors' samples.

The gene calls are TRBV15 and TRBJ2-3; D possibly corresponds to TRBD1 (5 bases). V gave up 1 base and J gave up 1 base, with 12 bases separating them. The CDR3 covers 16 residues. Germline V gives CDR1 LNHNV, CDR2 YYDKDF (reference sequence). CDR3 nucleotide sequence: TGTGCCACCAGCAGAGGGGCAGGGCCTGGCACAGATACGCAGTATTTT. This gives the protein CATSRGAGPGTDTQYF.

This clonotype came up a few times. This chain uses TRBV20-1 with TRBJ2-5; 9 bases match TRBD2. V was clipped by 2 bases and J by 1 base; unmatched bases: 8. The germline CDR1 and CDR2 sequences are DFQATT and SNEGSKA (reference sequence). This CDR3 has 16 amino acids. The CDR3, as DNA: TGCAGTGCTAGACCCAGGACTAGCGTGGGCCAAGAGACCCAGTACTTC. Translated, it gives CSARPRTSVGQETQYF.

V and J are TRBV7-2 and TRBJ2-4; 8 bases map to TRBD2. Trimming cost V 5 bases and J 4 bases; bases outside gene matches: 10. The CDR3 loop spans 16 amino acids. Germline V gene sequence: CDR1 SGHTA, CDR2 FQGNSA. The CDR3 DNA is TGTGCCAGCAGCCCTCAAGCGGGGGTCATAAAAAACATTCAGTACTTC. Translated: CASSPQAGVIKNIQYF.

This clonotype was seen a few times. J is TRBJ1-5 and V is TRBV27; D ambiguous. The V end was cut by 3 bases, the J end by 0 bases, with 12 bases between. The CDR3 has 16 amino acids. From germline, CDR1 is MNHEY and CDR2 SMNVEV (reference sequence). CDR3 loop: CASSFEGTLSNQPQHF. CDR3 DNA sequence: TGTGCCAGCAGTTTCGAGGGAACACTTAGCAATCAGCCCCAGCATTTT.

This clonotype was counted between two and nine times. This chain links TRBV5-5 with TRBJ1-5; TRBD1 is a possible D gene (6 bases). Germline CDR1 SGHKS, CDR2 YYEKEE (reference sequence). This CDR3 contains 15 residues. V was cut by 4 bases and J by 1 base, with 12 bases left in between. This CDR3 is CASSQAGVSNQPQHF. In DNA, the CDR3 is TGTGCCAGCAGCCAGGCAGGGGTGAGCAATCAGCCCCAGCATTTT.

The chain joins TRBV30 to TRBJ1-1; no clear D gene. Germline V gene lookup returns CDR1 GTSNPN and CDR2 SVGIG (reference sequence). The CDR3 is 13 residues long. Deletions cut 3 bases from V and 0 bases from J, with 8 bases between. CDR3 nucleotide sequence: TGTGCCTGGAGCGTAAGGCTGAACACTGAAGCTTTCTTT. As protein: CAWSVRLNTEAFF.

On this clonotype: At one end the junction does not follow the germline gene, possibly because of a read error. The DNA for the CDR3 is TGTGCCAGCAGTGAAGGGGGTGCTGAAGATTTCTTT. Translating it yields CASSEGGAEDFF. The chain is built from TRBV2 and TRBJ1-1; D remains ambiguous. Germline assignment: CDR1 SNHLY and CDR2 FYNNEI. The CDR3 contains 12 residues.

This clonotype was observed at least ten times. The chain carries TRBV7-2 and TRBJ2-1; D unclear. The germline V gene has CDR1 SGHTA and CDR2 FQGNSA. Trimming shortened V by 1 base and J by 15 bases, and 28 bases separated the two germline ends. The CDR3 has 17 amino acids. The CDR3 here is CASSLGSGTSQKVRGFF. The CDR3 DNA reads TGTGCCAGCAGCTTAGGGTCGGGCACATCCCAGAAAGTCCGAGGGTTCTTC.

This chain uses TRBV5-1 with TRBJ1-1, with 7 bases lining up with TRBD1. V shed 2 bases and J 4 bases; nucleotides not matched to a gene: 8. This CDR3 has 15 residues. Germline V gene sequence: CDR1 SGHRS, CDR2 YFSETQ. As DNA, the CDR3 is TGCGCCAGCAGCTTTTACAGGGGCCGCGGCACTGAAGCTTTCTTT. Its translation: CASSFYRGRGTEAFF.

This rearrangement joins TRBV28 to TRBJ1-1; D is unclear. CDR1 is MDHEN, CDR2 SYDVKM, per germline. Trimming took 3 bases from V and 2 from J, leaving 13 bases between them. The CDR3 runs to 15 residues. The CDR3 here is CASSLVQSLNTEAFF. The CDR3 DNA follows: TGTGCCAGCAGTTTGGTCCAGTCCCTAAACACTGAAGCTTTCTTT.

This chain links TRBV7-2 with TRBJ2-7; 12 bases align to TRBD2. V was clipped by 5 bases and J by 6 bases; unmatched bases: 8. CDR1 and CDR2 (germline): SGHTA, FQGNSA. CDR3 length: 15 amino acids. Here the CDR3 reads CASSPRLAGAGEQYF. CDR3 DNA: TGTGCCAGCAGCCCCCGACTAGCGGGAGCAGGCGAGCAGTACTTC.

This clonotype was counted a few times. This chain joins TRBV28 and TRBJ2-3, with 7 bases fitting TRBD2. CDR3 length equals 14 residues. In germline, CDR1 is MDHEN, CDR2 SYDVKM. V trimming: 10 bases; J trimming: 2 bases; junction bases outside the gene matches: 9. CDR3 in amino acids: CATVPSGATDTQYF. CDR3 in DNA: TGTGCCACCGTCCCTAGCGGTGCCACAGATACGCAGTATTTT. Full variable domain (rest looked up from reference TRBV28 and TRBJ2-3): DVKVTQSSRYLVKRTGEKVFLECVQDMDHENMFWYRQDPGLGLRLIYFSYDVKMKEKGDIPEGYSVSREKKERFSLILESASTNQTSMYLCATVPSGATDTQYFGPGTRLTVL.

The CDR3 region has the DNA TGTGCCAGCAGTTTTGGGCCCGACAGGGGTCTTCTAGATACGCAGTATTTT. Translated, it gives CASSFGPDRGLLDTQYF. The rearrangement links TRBV28 to TRBJ2-3; 8 bases match TRBD1. CDR1 is MDHEN and CDR2 is SYDVKM in the germline V gene. The V and J ends lost 3 bases and 5 bases, in that order; junction bases with no gene match: 13. This CDR3 region has 17 residues.

The chain carries TRBV2 and TRBJ1-5; a weak D match, TRBD1 (6 bases). The V and J ends lost 7 bases and 4 bases respectively, with 14 bases between them. Germline V CDR1 and CDR2: SNHLY, FYNNEI. CDR3 size: 14 residues. Here the CDR3 DNA reads TGTGCCAGCACCCTCCAGGGGTTAAATCAGCCCCAGCATTTT. This gives the protein CASTLQGLNQPQHF.

There are many counts of this clonotype. The V call is TRBV4-3, the J call TRBJ2-2; D not certain. This CDR3 has 13 amino acids. Per the germline V gene, CDR1 is LGHNA and CDR2 is YSLEER. The ends were cut back, 1 base at V and 6 bases at J, with 6 bases in the middle. The CDR3, as DNA: TGCGCCAGCAGCCAAGTTCAAGCCGGGGAGCTGTTTTTT. It is translated as CASSQVQAGELFF.

The DNA for the CDR3 is TGTGCCAGCAGTTTGTCTCAGCGACCCTACAATGAGCAGTTCTTC. Encoded protein: CASSLSQRPYNEQFF. The chain employs TRBV27 and TRBJ2-1; D unresolved. Germline V CDR1 and CDR2: MNHEY, SMNVEV (reference sequence). The CDR3 contains 15 residues. Deletions cut 3 bases from V and 2 bases from J, with 11 bases between.

The chain has TRBV6-6 and TRBJ2-6; D is tentatively TRBD1 or TRBD2 (5 bases each). V dropped 2 bases and J dropped 0 bases, with 11 bases sitting between them. There are 17 residues in the CDR3. CDR1 is MNHNY and CDR2 is SVGAGI in the germline V gene (reference sequence). The CDR3 DNA is TGTGCCAGCAGTTACGGGACCGGGGACTCTGGGGCCAACGTCCTGACTTTC. It is translated as CASSYGTGDSGANVLTF.

This clonotype was seen ten or more times. The chain couples TRBV20-1 to TRBJ2-7, with 10 bases fitting TRBD1. V lost 5 bases and J lost 5; bases outside the gene matches: 9. This CDR3 has 14 amino acids. The germline V gene encodes CDR1 DFQATT and CDR2 SNEGSKA (reference sequence). DNA of the CDR3: TGCAGTGCTCGTGGGACAGGGGCGTCCCACGAGCAGTACTTC. This gives the protein CSARGTGASHEQYF.

CDR3 nucleotides: TGTGCCACCTCACACAGGGGAAGCACTGAAGCTTTCTTT. Protein product: CATSHRGSTEAFF. The gene calls are TRBV28 and TRBJ1-1; 7 nucleotides line up with TRBD1. The J segment lost 4 bases and the V segment lost 10 bases, leaving 9 bases of the junction unmatched. This CDR3 spans 13 amino acids. Germline V CDR1 and CDR2: MDHEN, SYDVKM.

This clonotype was seen repeatedly, ten times or more. The genes are TRBV6-1 and TRBJ1-2; tentatively, D is TRBD1 (5 bases). The germline CDR1 and CDR2 sequences are MNHNS and SASEGT. The CDR3 runs to 12 residues. V gave up 6 bases and J gave up 11 bases, with 16 bases separating them. The CDR3 reads CASSPPPGRYTF. CDR3 sequence (DNA): TGTGCCAGCAGCCCGCCTCCGGGACGGTACACCTTC.

This clonotype was picked up a small number of times. The chain uses TRBV12-3 or TRBV12-4 and TRBJ1-1; D is undetermined. The CDR3 loop spans 12 amino acids. V was pared by 5 bases and J by 10 bases, with 14 bases between. The CDR3 nucleotides are TGTGCCAGCAGTCCCACGGTGTTCGGAGCTTTCTTT. Translation: CASSPTVFGAFF.

The chain is built from TRBV6-5 and TRBJ1-4, with D hard to call. CDR1 and CDR2 (germline): MNHEY, SVGAGI. CDR3 length equals 13 residues. V shed 6 bases and J shed 5 bases, with 10 bases lying between them. DNA for the CDR3: TGTGCCAGCAGACTCGGATCAAATGAAAAACTGTTTTTT. This gives the protein CASRLGSNEKLFF.

This clonotype was counted many times. CDR3 in DNA: TGTGCCAGCAGCCCAGGGGAGACAGGCAACACTGAAGCTTTCTTT. This codes for CASSPGETGNTEAFF. V usage is TRBV7-9 and J usage is TRBJ1-1; perhaps TRBD1 as D (6 bases). CDR1 is SEHNR, CDR2 FQNEAQ, per germline (reference sequence). The CDR3 covers 15 residues. V was trimmed by 5 bases and J by 2 bases, leaving 15 bases between them.

The rearrangement links TRBV5-6 to TRBJ1-1; TRBD1 aligns across 8 bases. Unmatched junction bases numbered 7, after V lost 6 bases and J lost 3 bases. Germline V gene sequence: CDR1 SGHDT, CDR2 YYEEEE. The CDR3 sequence is 14 residues long. This chain's CDR3 is CASTFGTGYTEAFF. In nucleotides, the CDR3 is TGTGCCAGCACATTTGGGACAGGATACACTGAAGCTTTCTTT.

V and J are TRBV12-3 or TRBV12-4 and TRBJ2-5; 7 bases are a match to TRBD2. V shed 6 bases and J 5 bases; nucleotides not matched to a gene: 9. This CDR3 comprises 14 residues. This chain's CDR3 is CASRLAGRVETQYF. The CDR3 nucleotides read TGTGCCAGCAGACTCGCAGGGAGGGTGGAGACCCAGTACTTC.

This clonotype was picked up a small number of times. J is TRBJ2-7 and V is TRBV20-1; no reliable D call. The CDR3 runs 13 residues. Looked up from germline, CDR1 is DFQATT and CDR2 is SNEGSKA (reference sequence). Deletions cut 8 bases from V and 6 bases from J, with 20 bases between. The chain's CDR3 is CSCESTVQGEQYF. The CDR3 DNA sequence: TGCAGTTGTGAGTCGACCGTTCAAGGCGAGCAGTACTTC.